One sample yielded the 18 T cell receptor beta chains listed below, sequenced in a study of blood T cell repertoires in COVID-19 (dated by TCRdb to 2018 to 2021). The method behind the library was the immunoSEQ multiplex PCR assay. TCRdb's version of the immuneACCESS table is confined to in-frame rearrangements and falls short of the full clone set. An unresolved V gene accounts for under half of the shortfall where checked; the remainder is of unknown origin. For this sample the table gives over 250,000 clones, of which roughly 84% were detected only once. About 1.5% of the sample lies in the top ten. The material sequenced was peripheral blood. The receptors shown here come from a human donor with COVID-19, enrolled during active disease. The donor label of this sample is uncertain.

V and J are TRBV3-1 (or the pseudogene TRBV3-2) and TRBJ2-5; perhaps TRBD2 as D (6 bases). CDR3 length equals 14 residues. The V end lost 5 bases, the J end lost 5 bases, and 15 bases lay between the germline ends. CDR1 and CDR2 (germline): LGHDT, YNNKEL (reference sequence). CDR3 nucleotides: TGTGCCAGCAGCATTACAGGCGGAGGGGAGACCCAGTACTTC. Protein: CASSITGGGETQYF.

This clone was seen only a few times. The J gene is TRBJ2-1, the V gene TRBV20-1; 8 positions agree with TRBD2. The J segment lost 4 bases and the V segment lost 3 bases, leaving 5 bases of the junction unmatched. Germline V gives CDR1 DFQATT, CDR2 SNEGSKA (reference sequence). The CDR3 totals 14 residues. The CDR3: CSASPPSGYNEQFF. The DNA of the CDR3 is TGCAGTGCTAGTCCCCCTAGCGGGTACAATGAGCAGTTCTTC.

This clone was seen once. The chain joins TRBV11-1 to TRBJ2-7; D remains unclear. Germline CDR1 SGHAT, CDR2 FQDESV (reference sequence). The CDR3 is made up of 15 amino acids. The ends were cut back, 5 bases at V and 1 base at J, with 15 bases in the middle. This CDR3 reads CASSGRVSGSYEQYF. The CDR3 nucleotides are TGTGCCAGCAGCGGCCGGGTCTCCGGGTCCTACGAGCAGTACTTC.

This clone was found once. V is TRBV4-3 and J is TRBJ2-5; tentatively, D is TRBD1 (6 bases). Trimming removed 0 bases at V and 4 bases at J, with 12 bases between. The CDR3 covers 15 residues. Germline CDR1 is LGHNA and CDR2 is YSLEER. CDR3 bases: TGCGCCAGCAGCCAAGAAAACAGGGAAGCAGAGACCCAGTACTTC. Protein sequence: CASSQENREAETQYF.

The chain links TRBV28 to TRBJ2-3; 10 bases are a match to TRBD1. The CDR3 runs 13 residues. The V gene end was trimmed by 7 bases and the J gene end by 5 bases; junction bases not matched to a gene: 3. Looked up from germline, CDR1 is MDHEN and CDR2 is SYDVKM. CDR3 DNA sequence: TGTGCCAGCAAGACAGGGGGCGAAGATACGCAGTATTTT. The encoded protein is CASKTGGEDTQYF.

This clone was seen only a few times. The chain combines TRBV5-1 with TRBJ2-1; D gene uncertain. There are 15 residues in the CDR3. Trimming took off 0 bases at V and 9 bases at J, with 16 bases between the two ends. Germline-derived CDR1 and CDR2 are SGHRS and YFSETQ. The CDR3 coding sequence is TGCGCCAGCAGCTTGGTGACACAGTTATTCAGTGAGCAGTTCTTC. Protein product: CASSLVTQLFSEQFF.

The chain links TRBV14 to TRBJ2-1, with 12 bases lining up with TRBD2. Trimming cost V 6 bases and J 7 bases; bases outside gene matches: 7. CDR1 and CDR2 from the germline V gene are SGHDN and FVKESK. The CDR3 runs to 15 residues. The CDR3 DNA follows: TGTGCCAGCAGTATAACTAGCGGGAGGCTAAATGAGCAGTTCTTC. Encoded protein: CASSITSGRLNEQFF.

J is TRBJ2-7 and V is TRBV15, with TRBD2 matching 10 bases. The CDR3 is made up of 17 amino acids. V gave up 1 base and J gave up 6 bases; unmatched junction bases: 12. Per the germline V gene, CDR1 is LNHNV and CDR2 is YYDKDF (reference sequence). The CDR3 sequence: CATSRGWLAGVPGEQYF. In nucleotides, the CDR3 is TGTGCCACCAGCAGAGGTTGGCTAGCGGGAGTGCCAGGCGAGCAGTACTTC.

CDR3: CAWSGPGRGEQFF. The CDR3, as DNA: TGTGCCTGGAGTGGCCCGGGCCGCGGGGAGCAGTTCTTC. V and J are TRBV30 and TRBJ2-1; tentative D call: TRBD2 (5 bases). Trimming removed 1 base from V and 10 bases from J, with 14 bases in between. This CDR3 contains 13 residues. Germline CDR1 GTSNPN, CDR2 SVGIG (reference sequence).

The chain employs TRBV5-6 and TRBJ1-6, with 7 bases fitting TRBD1. Germline V gene sequence: CDR1 SGHDT, CDR2 YYEEEE. The CDR3 covers 17 residues. With 4 bases clipped from V and 4 bases from J, the junction kept 11 bases outside the gene matches. CDR3 nucleotides: TGTGCCAGCAGCCGAGATGGGACAGCCTCATATAATTCACCCCTCCACTTT. Its protein is CASSRDGTASYNSPLHF.

The rearrangement uses TRBV7-9 and TRBJ2-5, with 8 bases fitting TRBD2. From germline, CDR1 is SEHNR and CDR2 FQNEAQ (reference sequence). V lost 4 bases to trimming and J lost 0 bases; unmatched junction nucleotides: 7. CDR3 size: 16 residues. The CDR3, as DNA: TGTGCCAGCAGCTCGGGACTAGTCGCGTACCAAGAGACCCAGTACTTC. Translated, it gives CASSSGLVAYQETQYF.

The CDR3 DNA sequence: TGTGCCAGCAGTTTGTTCGGGAACACTGAAGCTTTCTTT. Translating gives CASSLFGNTEAFF. This chain uses TRBV12-3 or TRBV12-4 with TRBJ1-1; D is ambiguous. Trimming shortened V by 3 bases and J by 1 base, and 6 bases separated the two germline ends. This CDR3 has 13 residues.

The chain couples TRBV5-6 to TRBJ2-2, with 10 bases identical to TRBD1. CDR1 and CDR2 from the germline V gene are SGHDT and YYEEEE. This CDR3 is built from 15 residues. V trimming: 3 bases; J trimming: 3 bases; junction bases outside the gene matches: 2. The CDR3 DNA reads TGTGCCAGCAGCTGGGGGACAGGGGACACCGGGGAGCTGTTTTTT. Translation: CASSWGTGDTGELFF.

The genes are TRBV5-5 and TRBJ2-7; D is perhaps TRBD2 (6 bases). Germline CDR1 reads SGHKS; CDR2 reads YYEKEE (reference sequence). The CDR3 length is 17 residues. Trimming cost V 3 bases and J 1 base, with 20 bases left between them. The CDR3 sequence is CASSSMTAAAGSYEQYF. Here the CDR3 DNA reads TGTGCCAGCAGCTCAATGACAGCCGCGGCGGGATCCTACGAGCAGTACTTC.

The genes are TRBV2 and TRBJ2-3; 8 bases are a match to TRBD2. CDR3 length: 17 residues. Germline CDR1 and CDR2: SNHLY and FYNNEI. V gave up 0 bases and J gave up 0 bases; unmatched junction bases: 5. The CDR3 here is CASSEAAGGPSTDTQYF. The CDR3 coding sequence is TGTGCCAGCAGTGAAGCCGCGGGGGGACCTAGCACAGATACGCAGTATTTT.

V and J are TRBV24-1 and TRBJ2-7, with D maybe TRBD1 (6 bases). Germline V gene lookup returns CDR1 KGHDR and CDR2 SFDVKD. Trimming removed 0 bases from V and 9 bases from J, with 11 bases in between. The length of the CDR3 is 13 residues. CDR3 region: CATSDLTGWVQYF. DNA for the CDR3: TGTGCCACCAGTGATTTGACAGGGTGGGTGCAGTACTTC.

The chain employs TRBV7-3 and TRBJ1-3, with 8 bases aligning to TRBD1. The length of the CDR3 is 15 residues. The germline V gene encodes CDR1 SGHTA and CDR2 FQGTGA. Trimming at V came to 6 bases and at J to 4 bases, leaving 8 bases not matched to a gene. CDR3 DNA: TGTGCCAGCAGTCCCGGACAGGGCTTAGGAAACACCATATATTTT. Protein: CASSPGQGLGNTIYF.

The chain has TRBV4-2 and TRBJ1-5, with D uncertain. The CDR3 runs to 16 residues. CDR1 and CDR2 (germline): LGHNA, YNFKEQ. V was shortened by 4 bases and J by 4 bases, with 17 bases between the two germline ends. Here the CDR3 DNA reads TGTGCCAGCAGCCTGGCGGTAGGCGGGTTTAATCAGCCCCAGCATTTT. Protein: CASSLAVGGFNQPQHF.